The 24 T cell receptor beta chains below all came from one sample that was sequenced in a study of shared clonotypes between healthy human individuals. TCRdb keeps only in-frame clones here, not all; method: immunoSEQ multiplex PCR. The table lists millions of clones, over 85% of them singletons, with around 0.13% in the top ten. Sequencing was done on a sample of naive CD4+ T cells sorted from blood. The subset is: CD45RA+ positively selected. The receptor source for this set is a man aged 18-30 years in good health.

With regard to this clone: Other DNA sequences in this specimen translate into the identical CDR3. The J gene is TRBJ1-2, the V gene TRBV6-5; no clear D gene. CDR1 and CDR2 from the germline V gene are MNHEY and SVGAGI. The CDR3 extends over 11 amino acids. Trimming shortened V by 6 bases and J by 8 bases, and 10 bases separated the two germline ends. CDR3 residues: CASRDGYGYTF. In DNA, the CDR3 is TGTGCCAGCAGAGACGGCTACGGCTACACCTTC.

V is TRBV5-1 and J is TRBJ1-6; the match to TRBD1 covers 10 bases. CDR1 and CDR2 from the germline V gene are SGHRS and YFSETQ. The CDR3 extends over 16 amino acids. The trim removed 2 bases at V and 10 bases at J, leaving 9 bases unmatched. The CDR3 DNA reads as TGCGCCAGCAGCTTACCCCGGGACAGGGGCCTATCACCCCTCCACTTT. Amino acids: CASSLPRDRGLSPLHF.

The chain employs TRBV7-9 and TRBJ2-3; D is uncertain. Per the germline V gene, CDR1 is SEHNR and CDR2 is FQNEAQ (reference sequence). V dropped 8 bases and J dropped 3 bases, with 18 bases sitting between them. The CDR3 extends over 15 amino acids. CDR3 sequence (DNA): TGTGCCAGCGCTCCACGTGGCATCATGACAGATACGCAGTATTTT. This sequence encodes CASAPRGIMTDTQYF.

The chain links TRBV18 to TRBJ1-5; D perhaps matches TRBD1 (6 bases). Looked up from germline, CDR1 is KGHSH and CDR2 is LQKENI. This CDR3 has 17 amino acids. With 2 bases removed from V and 2 bases from J, the gap between germline ends came to 16 bases. CDR3 sequence: CASSPGGAVRGNQPQHF. The CDR3 bases are TGTGCCAGCTCACCAGGGGGCGCGGTTAGAGGCAATCAGCCCCAGCATTTT.

V is TRBV18 and J is TRBJ2-5, with 11 bases lining up with TRBD2. The CDR3 contains 16 residues. V was clipped by 3 bases and J by 8 bases; unmatched bases: 11. Germline CDR1 KGHSH, CDR2 LQKENI. The CDR3: CASSPSEGTSGITQYF. The CDR3 DNA reads as TGTGCCAGCTCACCTTCCGAAGGGACTAGCGGCATAACCCAGTACTTC.

The chain combines TRBV4-1 with TRBJ2-3; no definite D call. The CDR3 covers 13 residues. The V end lost 1 base, the J end lost 4 bases, and 6 bases lay between the germline ends. Germline V gene sequence: CDR1 MGHRA, CDR2 YSYEKL. The CDR3, as DNA: TGCGCCAGCAGCCAAGTTCGGGCAGATACGCAGTATTTT. The encoded protein is CASSQVRADTQYF.

The J gene is TRBJ2-7, the V gene TRBV28; a weak D match, TRBD1 (5 bases). Germline values: CDR1 MDHEN, CDR2 SYDVKM. V was cut by 2 bases and J by 10 bases, with 12 bases left in between. The CDR3 totals 12 residues. The CDR3 here is CASSLGKGFQYF. The CDR3 DNA reads as TGTGCCAGCAGTTTAGGGAAGGGGTTCCAGTACTTC.

The chain joins TRBV7-2 to TRBJ1-6, with unresolved D. Germline assignment: CDR1 SGHTA and CDR2 FQGNSA. CDR3 length: 13 residues. V was trimmed by 7 bases and J by 7 bases, leaving 11 bases between them. CDR3 residues: CASTPSHNSPLHF. The CDR3 DNA is TGTGCCAGCACCCCCAGTCACAATTCACCCCTCCACTTT.

The CDR3 coding sequence is TGTGCCAGCTCACCTTCGCGGGGGATATCCTACAATGAGCAGTTCTTC. Protein: CASSPSRGISYNEQFF. The rearrangement links TRBV18 to TRBJ2-1; 7 bases match TRBD2. In germline, CDR1 is KGHSH, CDR2 LQKENI. V was clipped by 3 bases and J by 1 base; unmatched bases: 6. The length of the CDR3 is 16 residues.

This clone was detected a few times. This chain uses TRBV10-3 with TRBJ2-1, with 9 bases lining up with TRBD1. The ends lost 1 base at V and 3 bases at J; junction bases unmatched: 4. CDR3 length: 16 residues. Germline CDR1 is ENHRY and CDR2 is SYGVKD. The CDR3 nucleotides are TGTGCCATCAGTGAGTACCGGGACAGGGACTACAATGAGCAGTTCTTC. Translating gives CAISEYRDRDYNEQFF.

The table lists this clone with a count of one. This CDR3 is CASRRGGNQPQHF. CDR3 in DNA: TGTGCCAGCAGAAGGGGAGGCAATCAGCCCCAGCATTTT. The chain employs TRBV6-1 and TRBJ1-5; tentative D call: TRBD1 (5 bases). The CDR3 totals 13 residues. V dropped 6 bases and J dropped 2 bases, with 8 bases sitting between them. Germline lookup yields CDR1 MNHNS and CDR2 SASEGT.

The rearrangement links TRBV6-5 to TRBJ2-1; 7 bases map to TRBD2. The CDR3 is 13 amino acids. From germline, CDR1 is MNHEY and CDR2 SVGAGI. J lost 15 bases, V lost 0 bases, and 8 bases had no gene match. The CDR3 DNA sequence: TGTGCCAGCAGTTACTCGAGACTAGCCGGGCGGTTCTTC. Its protein product is CASSYSRLAGRFF.

The chain has TRBV7-9 and TRBJ2-3; no clear D gene. V was clipped by 6 bases and J by 2 bases, with 18 bases between them. The CDR3 is 16 residues long. Germline-derived CDR1 and CDR2 are SEHNR and FQNEAQ (reference sequence). CDR3 in amino acids: CASSALPVQNTDTQYF. CDR3 coding DNA: TGTGCCAGCAGTGCCCTGCCCGTACAGAACACAGATACGCAGTATTTT.

The chain combines TRBV15 with TRBJ1-2; unclear D gene. Between the trimmed V and J ends, which lost 1 base and 4 bases, there was a span of 16 bases. CDR1 and CDR2 from the germline V gene are LNHNV and YYDKDF (reference sequence). There are 16 residues in the CDR3. This CDR3 reads CATSRGNLGVIYGYTF. The DNA of the CDR3 is TGTGCCACCAGCAGAGGCAATTTGGGTGTAATCTATGGCTACACCTTC.

The chain recombines TRBV19 with TRBJ2-5; TRBD1 agrees at 9 bases. The CDR3 is 16 amino acids. Germline CDR1 is LNHDA and CDR2 is SQIVND (reference sequence). Trimming removed 5 bases from V and 2 bases from J; junction bases left unmatched: 9. The CDR3 coding sequence is TGTGCCAGTAGTTTCCGGGACAGGGCTTTTCAAGAGACCCAGTACTTC. Translation gives CASSFRDRAFQETQYF.

The chain is built from TRBV19 and TRBJ2-2, with D perhaps matching TRBD1 or TRBD2 (6 bases each). V was cut by 4 bases and J by 4 bases, with 16 bases left in between. The CDR3 has 16 residues. Germline assignment: CDR1 LNHDA and CDR2 SQIVND (reference sequence). CDR3 DNA: TGTGCCAGTAGTACCCTAGGGGGAGGAGGCACCGGGGAGCTGTTTTTT. Translated, it gives CASSTLGGGGTGELFF.

J is TRBJ1-5 and V is TRBV27, with D perhaps matching TRBD1 (5 bases). The germline V and J ends were trimmed by 1 base and 7 bases, with 14 bases remaining between them. The CDR3 totals 15 residues. Germline CDR1 MNHEY, CDR2 SMNVEV (reference sequence). In DNA form, the CDR3 reads TGTGCCAGCAGTTTATGGGGGGAGCCGGGGCAGCCCCAGCATTTT. Translation gives CASSLWGEPGQPQHF.

This rearrangement joins TRBV6-1 to TRBJ2-7; no firm D call. V lost 6 bases to trimming and J lost 5 bases, with 11 bases between them. The CDR3 spans 12 residues. Germline V gene data show CDR1 as MNHNS and CDR2 as SASEGT. The CDR3 protein is CASRRGGNEQYF. CDR3 DNA sequence: TGTGCCAGCAGACGCGGTGGTAACGAGCAGTACTTC.

The chain couples TRBV10-3 to TRBJ1-1, with TRBD1 matching over 9 bases. The CDR3 is 11 amino acids. CDR1 ENHRY and CDR2 SYGVKD come from the germline V gene. V shed 8 bases and J 7 bases; nucleotides not matched to a gene: 2. This chain's CDR3 is CAIRQGDEAFF. CDR3 sequence (DNA): TGTGCCATCCGACAGGGGGATGAAGCTTTCTTT.

The chain links TRBV5-6 to TRBJ2-1; D is perhaps TRBD2 (6 bases). Germline V gene sequence: CDR1 SGHDT, CDR2 YYEEEE. The V end lost 0 bases, the J end lost 0 bases, and 13 bases lay between the germline ends. The CDR3 loop spans 17 amino acids. The CDR3, as DNA: TGTGCCAGCAGCTTGGGGTTCCGGGGGAGCTCCTACAATGAGCAGTTCTTC. This gives the protein CASSLGFRGSSYNEQFF.

This chain links TRBV4-3 with TRBJ2-6; no definite D call. CDR1 LGHNA and CDR2 YSLEER come from the germline V gene. The CDR3 consists of 14 residues. V dropped 0 bases and J dropped 4 bases, with 4 bases sitting between them. The CDR3 DNA reads as TGCGCCAGCAGCCAAGAGGCCGGGGCCAACGTCCTGACTTTC. It specifies CASSQEAGANVLTF.

The chain joins TRBV28 to TRBJ2-1; D remains unclear. V lost 6 bases, J lost 9 bases, and 21 bases lay in between. This CDR3 contains 15 residues. Germline V CDR1 and CDR2: MDHEN, SYDVKM. DNA for the CDR3: TGTGCCAGCAGCCATTTTAAAGTGACCTCGGCTGAGCAGTTCTTC. Its protein is CASSHFKVTSAEQFF.

J is TRBJ1-5 and V is TRBV28; a weak D match, TRBD1 (5 bases). The CDR3 runs 16 residues. Germline CDR1 MDHEN, CDR2 SYDVKM. V shed 5 bases and J shed 5 bases, with 19 bases lying between them. In DNA form, the CDR3 reads TGTGCCAGCAGTATGTCGGGGGGAGGGGCGCATCAGCCCCAGCATTTT. Its translation is CASSMSGGGAHQPQHF. The whole variable domain, filled in from reference TRBV28 and TRBJ1-5, reads DVKVTQSSRYLVKRTGEKVFLECVQDMDHENMFWYRQDPGLGLRLIYFSYDVKMKEKGDIPEGYSVSREKKERFSLILESASTNQTSMYLCASSMSGGGAHQPQHFGDGTRLSIL.

J is TRBJ2-1 and V is TRBV11-1, with a tentative D call TRBD2 (6 bases). V gave up 5 bases and J gave up 1 base, with 15 bases separating them. The CDR3 is made up of 16 amino acids. CDR1 and CDR2 from the germline V gene are SGHAT and FQDESV (reference sequence). CDR3 amino acids: CASSQKEGRSYNEQFF. The CDR3 region has the DNA TGTGCCAGCAGCCAAAAGGAGGGTCGGTCCTACAATGAGCAGTTCTTC.